The next 20 T cell receptor beta chains were all read from a single sample in a study of Ad26.COV2.S vaccination and SARS-CoV-2 variants. Sequencing used immunoSEQ multiplex PCR; TCRdb keeps in-frame clones, though not all of them. The sample consists of some 340,000 clones, around four fifths of them appearing once. Treatment here: roughly 20 received Ad26.COV2.S at low or high dose, single or two shots; several received placebo; per-sample allocation not given. Following the first vaccine or placebo injection, samples were taken on day 63. Sequenced here: peripheral blood, sampled in a trial of Ad26.COV2.S vaccine versus placebo. Source of these receptors: a person between 18 and 65 years old who received the Ad26.COV2.S COVID-19 vaccine or a placebo.

This chain links TRBV2 with TRBJ2-1; tentatively, D is TRBD2 (6 bases). Trimming took off 4 bases at V and 6 bases at J, with 7 bases between the two ends. CDR1 is SNHLY, CDR2 FYNNEI, per germline. CDR3 size: 12 residues. CDR3 DNA sequence: TGTGCCAGCAGTGTCGGGGGCAATGAGCAGTTCTTC. Residues: CASSVGGNEQFF.

The chain couples TRBV15 to TRBJ2-3; D gene uncertain. The germline V gene has CDR1 LNHNV and CDR2 YYDKDF (reference sequence). The V end lost 3 bases, the J end lost 2 bases, and 9 bases lay between the germline ends. The CDR3 runs 14 residues. The CDR3 DNA reads TGTGCCACCAGCAGGCCGGTTCCCACAGATACGCAGTATTTT. It is translated as CATSRPVPTDTQYF.

The rearrangement uses TRBV7-3 and TRBJ2-3; D is possibly TRBD1 or TRBD2 (6 bases each). This CDR3 region has 15 residues. Trimming cost V 5 bases and J 4 bases, with 16 bases left between them. Looked up from germline, CDR1 is SGHTA and CDR2 is FQGTGA. This CDR3 is CASSPNPGASDTQYF. In nucleotides, the CDR3 is TGTGCCAGCAGCCCCAATCCGGGGGCCTCAGATACGCAGTATTTT.

The gene calls are TRBV10-3 and TRBJ1-1; 7 positions match TRBD1. The germline gives CDR1 ENHRY, CDR2 SYGVKD. The V segment lost 5 bases and the J segment 3 bases; nucleotides outside the gene matches: 9. The CDR3 is made up of 15 amino acids. The CDR3 spells CAISIYRGADTEAFF. The CDR3 coding sequence is TGTGCCATCAGTATCTACAGGGGCGCAGACACTGAAGCTTTCTTT.

The J gene is TRBJ2-2, the V gene TRBV3-1 (or the pseudogene TRBV3-2); no definite D call. Looked up from germline, CDR1 is LGHDT and CDR2 is YNNKEL (reference sequence). The V end was cut by 1 base, the J end by 3 bases, with 15 bases between. The CDR3 runs 17 residues. The CDR3 coding sequence is TGTGCCAGCAGCCAAGTCCACGGCAGGTGGGACACCGGGGAGCTGTTTTTT. It yields the protein CASSQVHGRWDTGELFF.

CDR3 region: CASSFSGTGSGGYTF. For the CDR3, the DNA is TGTGCCAGTAGTTTCTCCGGGACAGGGAGTGGCGGCTACACCTTC. The chain combines TRBV19 with TRBJ1-2; TRBD1 matches 9 bases. Germline values: CDR1 LNHDA, CDR2 SQIVND (reference sequence). This CDR3 spans 15 amino acids. The V gene end was trimmed by 5 bases and the J gene end by 8 bases; junction bases not matched to a gene: 12.

The rearrangement links TRBV18 to TRBJ1-5; a possible D gene is TRBD1 (5 bases). CDR3 length: 13 residues. Germline CDR1 reads KGHSH; CDR2 reads LQKENI. V lost 5 bases, J lost 2 bases, and 7 bases lay in between. In nucleotides, the CDR3 is TGTGCCAGCTCAGTACAGGGCAATCAGCCCCAGCATTTT. Its translation: CASSVQGNQPQHF.

V is TRBV5-4 and J is TRBJ2-3; 7 bases agree with TRBD2. The CDR3 runs 15 residues. J lost 1 base, V lost 4 bases, and 6 bases had no gene match. Germline V lookup: CDR1 SGHNT, CDR2 YYREEE (reference sequence). CDR3 bases: TGTGCCAGCAGCGGGGGAGGGGCGGGCACAGATACGCAGTATTTT. Its translation is CASSGGGAGTDTQYF.

In this sample, this clone turned up once. The CDR3 nucleotides are TGTGCCAGCAGCCAAGAAGCTATAAGCAATCAGCCCCAGCATTTT. Protein: CASSQEAISNQPQHF. The chain links TRBV4-2 to TRBJ1-5; D is unresolved. The CDR3 spans 15 residues. The germline V gene has CDR1 LGHNA and CDR2 YNFKEQ. V was clipped by 0 bases and J by 1 base, with 7 bases between them.

The chain employs TRBV28 and TRBJ1-6, with TRBD1 matching 11 bases. The CDR3 spans 15 residues. V lost 5 bases, J lost 8 bases, and 5 bases stayed unmatched. Per germline, CDR1 MDHEN and CDR2 SYDVKM. The CDR3 coding sequence is TGTGCCAGCAGTCTGAGGGACAGGGGGTATTCACCCCTCCACTTT. It encodes CASSLRDRGYSPLHF.

This clone was recorded a few times. The chain links TRBV21-1 to TRBJ2-3; the table gives TRBD2 as D, unverified against the DNA. TRBV21-1 is a known pseudogene. The CDR3 has 15 residues. CDR3 residues: CASRRLAEEADTQYF. CDR3 nucleotides: TGTGCCAGCCGGCGACTAGCGGAAGAGGCAGATACGCAGTATTTT.

The chain employs TRBV19 and TRBJ2-1, with 9 bases that match TRBD1. Germline CDR1 LNHDA, CDR2 SQIVND (reference sequence). With 7 bases clipped from V and 9 bases from J, the junction kept 13 bases outside the gene matches. CDR3 length equals 15 residues. CDR3 sequence: CASIPGTGRFGEQFF. CDR3 coding DNA: TGTGCCAGTATCCCTGGGACAGGGCGCTTCGGTGAGCAGTTCTTC. Complete variable domain (other parts from reference TRBV19 and TRBJ2-1): DGGITQSPKYLFRKEGQNVTLSCEQNLNHDAMYWYRQDPGQGLRLIYYSQIVNDFQKGDIAEGYSVSREKKESFPLTVTSAQKNPTAFYLCASIPGTGRFGEQFFGPGTRLTVL.

This sequence joins TRBV7-6 and TRBJ2-6; perhaps TRBD1 as D (6 bases). CDR1 is SGHVS, CDR2 FNYEAQ, per germline. The CDR3 runs 16 residues. The V end lost 5 bases, the J end lost 2 bases, and 13 bases lay between the germline ends. The CDR3 DNA reads TGTGCCAGCAGCATACGATCAGGGGCTGGGGCCAACGTCCTGACTTTC. Translation: CASSIRSGAGANVLTF.

This rearrangement joins TRBV4-2 to TRBJ1-2, with D perhaps TRBD1 (6 bases). CDR3 length: 15 amino acids. Trimming removed 0 bases at V and 5 bases at J, with 13 bases between. Germline values: CDR1 LGHNA, CDR2 YNFKEQ. CDR3 nucleotide sequence: TGTGCCAGCAGCCAAGAATCCAGGGGAGTGTATGGCTACACCTTC. It translates to CASSQESRGVYGYTF.

The rearrangement joins TRBV7-3 to TRBJ2-7; either TRBD1 or TRBD2 may fit D (5 bases each). There are 14 residues in the CDR3. V lost 5 bases and J lost 1, with 12 bases in between. Germline lookup yields CDR1 SGHTA and CDR2 FQGTGA. CDR3 sequence (DNA): TGTGCCAGCAGCCCCGAGGGGCAGTCCTACGAGCAGTACTTC. It codes for CASSPEGQSYEQYF.

The rearrangement uses TRBV9 and TRBJ2-7; D gene uncertain. From germline, CDR1 is SGDLS and CDR2 YYNGEE. The CDR3 totals 15 residues. V was pared by 0 bases and J by 4 bases, with 14 bases between. The chain's CDR3 is CASSVGPVETYEQYF. CDR3 DNA sequence: TGTGCCAGCAGCGTAGGGCCCGTCGAAACTTACGAGCAGTACTTC.

A single count supports this clone. The chain is built from TRBV13 and TRBJ2-1; 9 positions match TRBD2. Losses at the gene ends were 5 bases for V and 9 bases for J; bases not matched to a gene: 11. The germline CDR1 and CDR2 sequences are PRHDT and FYEKMQ (reference sequence). This CDR3 has 15 residues. The CDR3 DNA reads as TGTGCCAGCAGCCAAGGCGCTAGCGGGGTGCTTGAGCAGTTCTTC. It encodes CASSQGASGVLEQFF.

Points on this clone: Other DNA sequences from this sample encode an identical CDR3 as well. The V gene is TRBV7-2, the J gene TRBJ1-3; a possible D gene is TRBD1 (5 bases). Per germline, CDR1 SGHTA and CDR2 FQGNSA. This CDR3 is 13 amino acids long. The V end lost 4 bases, the J end lost 4 bases, and 8 bases lay between the germline ends. The CDR3 sequence: CASSYRSGNTIYF. DNA for the CDR3: TGTGCCAGCAGCTACAGGTCCGGAAACACCATATATTTT.

V and J are TRBV11-2 and TRBJ2-7; D gene unclear. Trimming removed 2 bases at V and 5 bases at J, with 4 bases between. Germline assignment: CDR1 SGHAT and CDR2 FQNNGV. The CDR3 has 11 residues. The CDR3 is CASSLRNEQYF. The CDR3, as DNA: TGTGCCAGCAGCTTAAGGAACGAGCAGTACTTC. Looking up the rest from reference TRBV11-2 and TRBJ2-7 gives the full variable domain: EAGVAQSPRYKIIEKRQSVAFWCNPISGHATLYWYQQILGQGPKLLIQFQNNGVVDDSQLPKDRFSAERLKGVDSTLKIQPAKLEDSAVYLCASSLRNEQYFGPGTRLTVT.

V usage is TRBV9 and J usage is TRBJ2-3, with D hard to call. Looked up from germline, CDR1 is SGDLS and CDR2 is YYNGEE. This CDR3 has 14 amino acids. The germline V and J ends were trimmed by 3 bases and 6 bases, with 14 bases remaining between them. The CDR3 DNA follows: TGTGCCAGCAGCGGAACGATTGGTGGGGATACGCAGTATTTT. It encodes CASSGTIGGDTQYF.